This TCR beta chain was profiled in a study of response to subunit inactivated influenza vaccine. Study results and limitations: The study's authors posited that every seasonal influenza vaccination enlists few new T cells.

This clonotype was counted between two and nine times. The antigen is undetermined. One entry per CDR3 protein results from TCRdb running MiXCR on the RT-PCR reads. The table includes about 180,000 distinct CDR3 sequences, nearly 9.5% detected once. This clonotype was obtained from a man between 45 and 60 years old who received an inactivated influenza vaccine. Source: non-naive T cells sorted from PBMCs, taken on the day of vaccination.

CDR3 sequence: CASSKTSGGAGEQFF. CDR3 DNA sequence: TGTGCCAGCAGCAAGACTAGCGGGGGGGCAGGTGAGCAGTTCTTC. The chain couples TRBV7-9 to TRBJ2-1; TRBD2 aligns across 14 bases. There are 15 residues in the CDR3. Germline V CDR1 and CDR2: SEHNR, FQNEAQ (reference sequence). With 5 bases clipped from V and 9 bases from J, the junction kept 6 bases outside the gene matches. The full variable domain, its missing parts supplied by reference TRBV7-9 and TRBJ2-1, is DTGVSQNPRHKITKRGQNVTFRCDPISEHNRLYWYRQTLGQGPEFLTYFQNEAQLEKSRLLSDRFSAERPKGSFSTLEIQRTEQGDSAMYLCASSKTSGGAGEQFFGPGTRLTVL.